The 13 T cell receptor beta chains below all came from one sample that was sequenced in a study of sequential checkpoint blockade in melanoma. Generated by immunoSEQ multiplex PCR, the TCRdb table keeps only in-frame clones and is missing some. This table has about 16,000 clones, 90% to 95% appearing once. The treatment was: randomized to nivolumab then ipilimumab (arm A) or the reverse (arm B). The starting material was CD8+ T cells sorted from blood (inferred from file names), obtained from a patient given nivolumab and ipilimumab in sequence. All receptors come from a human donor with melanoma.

The CDR3 sequence: CASSLMGLAGIGSYEQYF. The CDR3, as DNA: TGTGCCAGCAGCTTAATGGGACTAGCGGGAATAGGGTCCTACGAGCAGTACTTC. The chain employs TRBV7-3 and TRBJ2-7; TRBD2 aligns across 13 bases. Germline V lookup: CDR1 SGHTA, CDR2 FQGTGA. The CDR3 totals 18 residues. V gave up 1 base and J gave up 1 base; unmatched junction bases: 7.

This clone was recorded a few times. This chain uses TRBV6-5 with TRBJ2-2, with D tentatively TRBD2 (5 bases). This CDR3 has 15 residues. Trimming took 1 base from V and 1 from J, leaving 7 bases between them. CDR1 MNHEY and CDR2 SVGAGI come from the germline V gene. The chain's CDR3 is CASSYFAGNTGELFF. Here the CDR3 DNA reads TGTGCCAGCAGTTACTTTGCGGGGAACACCGGGGAGCTGTTTTTT.

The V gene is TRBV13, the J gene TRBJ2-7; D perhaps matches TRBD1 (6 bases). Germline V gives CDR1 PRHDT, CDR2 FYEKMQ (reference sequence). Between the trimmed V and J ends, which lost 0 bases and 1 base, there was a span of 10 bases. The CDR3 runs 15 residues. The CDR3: CASSLGVGQSYEQYF. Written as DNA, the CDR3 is TGTGCCAGCAGCTTAGGGGTTGGACAGTCCTACGAGCAGTACTTC.

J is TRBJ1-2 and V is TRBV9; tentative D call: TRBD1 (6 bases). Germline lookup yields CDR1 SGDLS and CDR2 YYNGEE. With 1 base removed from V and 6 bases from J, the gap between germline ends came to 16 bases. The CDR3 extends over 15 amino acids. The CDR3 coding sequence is TGTGCCAGCAGCGTATTTCAGGGGTCCAATAATGGCTACACCTTC. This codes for CASSVFQGSNNGYTF.

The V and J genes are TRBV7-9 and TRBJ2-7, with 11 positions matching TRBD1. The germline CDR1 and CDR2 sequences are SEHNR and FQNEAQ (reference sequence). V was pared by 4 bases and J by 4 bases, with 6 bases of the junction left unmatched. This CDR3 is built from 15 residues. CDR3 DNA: TGTGCCAGCAGCTACCATGGACAGGGGGCTTACGAGCAGTACTTC. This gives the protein CASSYHGQGAYEQYF.

The CDR3 DNA reads TGTGCCAGCAGCCTTGGGACTAGCGGACTATGGGAGCAGTACTTC. Protein sequence: CASSLGTSGLWEQYF. V is TRBV7-6 and J is TRBJ2-7; 11 positions match TRBD2. Germline V CDR1 and CDR2: SGHVS, FNYEAQ. This CDR3 is built from 15 residues. The V gene end was trimmed by 5 bases and the J gene end by 7 bases; junction bases not matched to a gene: 10.

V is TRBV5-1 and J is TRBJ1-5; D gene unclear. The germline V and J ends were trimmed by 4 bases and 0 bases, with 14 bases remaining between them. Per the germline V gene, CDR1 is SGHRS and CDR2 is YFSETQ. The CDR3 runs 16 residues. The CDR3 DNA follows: TGCGCCAGCAGCCCTGGAGAAGTCTATAGCAATCAGCCCCAGCATTTT. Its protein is CASSPGEVYSNQPQHF.

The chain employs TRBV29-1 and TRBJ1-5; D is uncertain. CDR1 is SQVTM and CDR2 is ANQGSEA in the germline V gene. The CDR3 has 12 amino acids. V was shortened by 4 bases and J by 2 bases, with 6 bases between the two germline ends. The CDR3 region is CSVVQGNQPQHF. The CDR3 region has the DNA TGCAGCGTTGTCCAGGGCAATCAGCCCCAGCATTTT.

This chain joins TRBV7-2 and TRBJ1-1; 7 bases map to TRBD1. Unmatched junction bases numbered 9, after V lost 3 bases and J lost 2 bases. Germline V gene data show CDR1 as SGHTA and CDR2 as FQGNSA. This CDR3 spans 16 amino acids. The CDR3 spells CASSFSSGQKNTEAFF. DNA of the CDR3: TGTGCCAGCAGCTTTTCCTCGGGACAGAAAAACACTGAAGCTTTCTTT. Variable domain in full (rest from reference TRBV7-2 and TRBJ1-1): GAGVSQSPSNKVTEKGKDVELRCDPISGHTALYWYRQSLGQGLEFLIYFQGNSAPDKSGLPSDRFSAERTGGSVSTLTIQRTQQEDSAVYLCASSFSSGQKNTEAFFGQGTRLTVV.

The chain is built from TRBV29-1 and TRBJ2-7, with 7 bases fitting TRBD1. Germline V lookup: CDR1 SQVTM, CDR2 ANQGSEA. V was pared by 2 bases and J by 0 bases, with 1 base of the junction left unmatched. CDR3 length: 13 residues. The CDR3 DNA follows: TGCAGCGTTGAAAGGGACAGCTCCTACGAGCAGTACTTC. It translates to CSVERDSSYEQYF.

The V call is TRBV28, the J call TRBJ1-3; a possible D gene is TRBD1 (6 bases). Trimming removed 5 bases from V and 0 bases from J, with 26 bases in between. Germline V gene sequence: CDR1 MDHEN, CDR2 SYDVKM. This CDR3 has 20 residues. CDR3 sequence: CASSPSYPGQTLYSGNTIYF. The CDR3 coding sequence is TGTGCCAGCAGTCCTAGTTATCCGGGACAAACACTTTACTCTGGAAACACCATATATTTT.

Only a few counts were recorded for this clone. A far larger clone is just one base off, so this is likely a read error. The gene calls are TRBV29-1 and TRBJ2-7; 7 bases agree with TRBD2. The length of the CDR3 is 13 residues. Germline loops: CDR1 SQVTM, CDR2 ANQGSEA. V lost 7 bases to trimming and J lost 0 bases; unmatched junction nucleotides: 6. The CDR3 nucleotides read TGCAGCGAGGAGGGAGGGAGCTCCTACGAGCAGTACTTC. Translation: CSEEGGSSYEQYF.

This chain's CDR3 is CASSPGGRLEAFF. In DNA form, the CDR3 reads TGCGCCAGCAGCCCAGGGGGGAGGTTAGAAGCTTTCTTT. The chain couples TRBV4-3 to TRBJ1-1, with 7 bases identical to TRBD1. With V trimmed by 4 bases and J by 8 bases, 7 bases remained unmatched. The V gene's germline CDR1 is LGHNA and CDR2 YSLEER. The CDR3 loop spans 13 amino acids.